This T cell receptor (beta chain) is from a study of cytomegalovirus exposure and HLA in healthy donors. The study's findings and limits: Whilst most TCR sequences proved rare, a subset of public TCRs occurred across many donors. Later analysis associated a missense DCLRE1C variant with TCR beta V- and J-gene trimming.

The primer mix had 60 Vbeta and 13 Jbeta primers. Produced via immunoSEQ multiplex PCR; TCRdb's table is partial and in-frame only. The sample yields over 120,000 clones, over 75% seen once. As for this clone: What it binds is not known.

CDR3 length equals 14 residues. In germline, CDR1 is LNHNV, CDR2 YYDKDF (reference sequence). Between the trimmed V and J ends, which lost 0 bases and 1 base, there was a span of 6 bases. What was sequenced was PBMCs. V gene TRBV15 combines with J gene TRBJ1-1, with no clear D. The TCR originated in a man aged 45-60 years in good health and CMV-seronegative. CDR3 nucleotides: TGTGCCACCAGCAGAGATCGGGGGAACACTGAAGCTTTCTTT. Translation gives CATSRDRGNTEAFF.